The source of this T cell receptor beta chain is a study of blood T cell repertoires in COVID-19. The repertoire was sequenced with immunoSEQ multiplex PCR; TCRdb's copy has only in-frame clones and lacks some. The sample gives some 190,000 clones, approximately 80% of which show up once; approximately 15% is in the top ten. This CDR3 contains 18 residues. V dropped 6 bases and J dropped 4 bases, with 27 bases sitting between them. The germline gives CDR1 SEHNR, CDR2 FQNEAQ (reference sequence). This receptor was taken from a man in his sixties who had been exposed to COVID-19. The sample comprised PBMCs or T cells enriched from blood (not recorded which). The chain uses TRBV7-9 and TRBJ1-1; D is possibly TRBD1 (5 bases). The CDR3 DNA follows: TGTGCCAGCAGACGAGGTGGGGGGGTACCGCTTCAGGGCACTGAAGCTTTCTTT. Protein: CASRRGGGVPLQGTEAFF.